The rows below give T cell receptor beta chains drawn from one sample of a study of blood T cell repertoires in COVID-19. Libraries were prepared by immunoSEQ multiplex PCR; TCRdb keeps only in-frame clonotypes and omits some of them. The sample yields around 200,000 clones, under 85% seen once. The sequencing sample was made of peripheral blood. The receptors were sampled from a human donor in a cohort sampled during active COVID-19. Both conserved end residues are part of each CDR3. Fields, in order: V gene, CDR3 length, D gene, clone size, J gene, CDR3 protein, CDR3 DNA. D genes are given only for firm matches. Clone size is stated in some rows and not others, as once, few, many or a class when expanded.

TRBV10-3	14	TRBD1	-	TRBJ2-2	CAISPTGGDGELFF	TGTGCCATCAGCCCCACAGGGGGCGACGGGGAGCTGTTTTTT
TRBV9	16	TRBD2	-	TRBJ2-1	CASSAPRTSGGTEQFF	TGTGCCAGCAGCGCCCCAAGGACTAGCGGGGGGACTGAGCAGTTCTTC
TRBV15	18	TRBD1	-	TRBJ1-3	CATSRDLGGSPSGNTIYF	TGTGCCACCAGCAGAGATTTAGGGGGCTCACCCTCTGGAAACACCATATATTTT
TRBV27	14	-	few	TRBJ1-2	CASSRRQDFYGYTF	TGTGCCAGCAGTCGGAGACAGGACTTCTATGGCTACACCTTC
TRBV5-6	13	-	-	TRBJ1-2	CASSLQGNYGYTF	TGTGCCAGCAGCCTTCAGGGGAACTATGGCTACACCTTC
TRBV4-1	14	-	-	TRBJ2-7	CASSQQSGYYEQYF	TGCGCCAGCAGCCAACAGTCAGGATACTACGAGCAGTACTTC
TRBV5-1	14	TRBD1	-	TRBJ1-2	CASSLGTGRNGYTF	TGCGCCAGCAGCTTGGGGACAGGCAGGAACGGCTACACCTTC
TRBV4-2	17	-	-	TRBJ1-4	CASSPGGGESSREKLFF	TGTGCCAGCAGTCCGGGGGGAGGGGAGAGCTCGCGGGAAAAACTGTTTTTT
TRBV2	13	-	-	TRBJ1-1	CASSVDRTYEAFF	TGTGCCAGCAGTGTTGACAGGACTTATGAAGCTTTCTTT
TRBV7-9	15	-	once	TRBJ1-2	CASSRGGEANYGYTF	TGTGCCAGCAGCCGGGGCGGGGAGGCTAACTATGGCTACACCTTC
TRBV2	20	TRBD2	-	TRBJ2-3	CASSQRGGGAPLKTTDTQYF	TGTGCCAGCAGTCAACGGGGCGGGGGGGCCCCCCTCAAGACCACAGATACGCAGTATTTT
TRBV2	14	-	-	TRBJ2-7	CASIRDSGSYEQYF	TGTGCCAGCATCCGGGACTCTGGCTCCTACGAGCAGTACTTC
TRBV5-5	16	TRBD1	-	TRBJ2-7	CASSDARDRSSYEQYF	TGTGCCAGCAGCGACGCCCGGGACAGAAGCTCCTACGAGCAGTACTTC
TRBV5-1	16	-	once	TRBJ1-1	CASSLGGGAMNTEAFF	TGCGCCAGCAGCTTGGGGGGAGGGGCCATGAACACTGAAGCTTTCTTT
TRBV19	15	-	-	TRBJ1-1	CASSINPTTGTEAFF	TGTGCCAGTAGTATTAATCCTACGACGGGAACTGAAGCTTTCTTT
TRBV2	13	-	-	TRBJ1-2	CASTVGGSYGYTF	TGTGCCAGCACCGTCGGGGGTAGCTATGGCTACACCTTC
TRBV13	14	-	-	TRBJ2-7	CASSALEQNFEQYF	TGTGCCAGCAGCGCCCTTGAACAGAATTTCGAGCAGTACTTC
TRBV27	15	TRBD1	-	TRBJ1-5	CASRGQGGSNQPQHF	TGTGCCAGCAGGGGACAGGGGGGATCTAATCAGCCCCAGCATTTT
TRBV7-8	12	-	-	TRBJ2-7	CASSSSFTVQYF	TGTGCCAGCAGCTCCTCTTTTACGGTGCAGTACTTC
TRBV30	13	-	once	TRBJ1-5	CAWSDGVDQPQHF	TGTGCCTGGAGTGACGGGGTCGACCAGCCCCAGCATTTT
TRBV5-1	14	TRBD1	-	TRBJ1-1	CASSFGQDGTEAFF	TGCGCCAGCAGCTTCGGACAGGACGGCACTGAAGCTTTCTTT
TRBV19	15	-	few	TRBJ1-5	CASSALAESNQPQHF	TGTGCCAGTAGTGCCCTGGCGGAGAGCAATCAGCCCCAGCATTTT
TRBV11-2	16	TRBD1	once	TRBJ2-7	CASSLDRRGPGYEQYF	TGTGCCAGCAGCTTAGATCGAAGGGGGCCCGGCTACGAGCAGTACTTC
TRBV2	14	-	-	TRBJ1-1	CASSALRVDTEAFF	TGTGCCAGCAGTGCCCTCAGGGTAGACACTGAAGCTTTCTTT
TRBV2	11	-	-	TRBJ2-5	CASSEVRWEYF	TGTGCCAGCAGTGAAGTGAGGTGGGAGTACTTC
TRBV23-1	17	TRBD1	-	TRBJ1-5	CASSLQGLTGWHQPQHF	TGCGCCAGCAGTCTACAAGGACTGACAGGGTGGCATCAGCCCCAGCATTTT
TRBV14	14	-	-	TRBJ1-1	CASSQDLEVAEAFF	TGTGCCAGCAGCCAAGATCTAGAGGTAGCTGAAGCTTTCTTT
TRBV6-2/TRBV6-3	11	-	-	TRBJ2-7	CASSPAYEQYF	TGTGCCAGCAGTCCGGCCTACGAGCAGTACTTC
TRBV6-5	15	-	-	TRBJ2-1	CASSPIPSSYNEQFF	TGTGCCAGCAGTCCCATACCCAGCTCCTACAATGAGCAGTTCTTC
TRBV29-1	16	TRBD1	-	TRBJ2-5	CSVVAPGQPSKETQYF	TGCAGCGTTGTGGCCCCGGGACAGCCCTCGAAAGAGACCCAGTACTTC
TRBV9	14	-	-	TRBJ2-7	CASSGGGGSYEQYF	TGTGCCAGCAGCGGAGGGGGGGGTTCCTACGAGCAGTACTTC
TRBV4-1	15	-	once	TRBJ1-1	CASSQDRTGDPEAFF	TGCGCCAGCAGCCAAGACCGGACCGGGGATCCTGAAGCTTTCTTT
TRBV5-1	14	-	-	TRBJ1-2	CASKADTADYGYTF	TGCGCCAGCAAGGCTGACACAGCTGATTATGGCTACACCTTC
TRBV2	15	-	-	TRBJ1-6	CASSEWGQINSPLHF	TGTGCCAGCAGTGAATGGGGACAAATTAATTCACCCCTCCACTTT
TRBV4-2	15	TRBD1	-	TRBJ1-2	CASREPGQEDYGYTF	TGTGCCAGCAGGGAACCGGGACAGGAGGACTATGGCTACACCTTC
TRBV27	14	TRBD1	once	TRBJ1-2	CASSPPGGYGGYTF	TGTGCCAGCAGTCCCCCAGGGGGCTATGGAGGCTACACCTTC
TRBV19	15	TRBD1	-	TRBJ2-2	CASSSGQGLTGELFF	TGTGCCAGCTCCTCGGGACAGGGGCTCACCGGGGAGCTGTTTTTT
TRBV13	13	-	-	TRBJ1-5	CASSLGSSQPQHF	TGTGCCAGCAGCCTTGGTTCCAGTCAGCCCCAGCATTTT
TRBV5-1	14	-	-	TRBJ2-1	CASSLRAGANEQFF	TGCGCCAGCAGCTTGAGGGCAGGGGCCAATGAGCAGTTCTTC
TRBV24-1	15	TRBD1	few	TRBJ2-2	CATSDAGQDTGELFF	TGTGCCACCAGTGATGCGGGACAGGATACCGGGGAGCTGTTTTTT
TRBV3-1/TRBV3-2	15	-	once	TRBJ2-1	CASSPGDYGLGGQFF	TGTGCCAGCAGCCCCGGGGACTATGGATTAGGGGGGCAGTTCTTC
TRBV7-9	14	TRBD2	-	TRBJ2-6	CASDAGEWANVLTF	TGTGCCAGCGATGCGGGAGAGTGGGCCAACGTCCTGACTTTC
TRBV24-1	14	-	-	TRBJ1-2	CATSDHNQNYGYTF	TGTGCCACCAGTGATCACAACCAAAACTATGGCTACACCTTC
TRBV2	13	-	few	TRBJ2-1	CASGGDPPTALIF	TGTGCCAGCGGCGGGGACCCCCCCACGGCGTTGATCTTC
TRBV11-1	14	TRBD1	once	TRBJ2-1	CASIQDRGHNEQFF	TGTGCCAGCATTCAGGACAGGGGGCACAATGAGCAGTTCTTC
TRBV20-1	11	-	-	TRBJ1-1	CSAARNTEAFF	TGCAGTGCAGCACGGAACACTGAAGCTTTCTTT
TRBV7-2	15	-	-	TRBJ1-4	CASSLTGGENEKLFF	TGTGCCAGCAGCTTAACGGGGGGAGAGAATGAAAAACTGTTTTTT